These T cell receptor beta chains were read from a single sample in a study of T-cell memory formation after mild COVID-19. One entry per CDR3 protein results from TCRdb running MiXCR on the 5' RACE reads. The data hold some 160,000 distinct CDR3 sequences, with around a third observed a single time. Sequences were obtained from PBMCs or a T cell subset sorted from them (not recorded which). These receptors were taken from an adult woman who had mild COVID-19 (a few samples of this study predate the infection). Cell type and time point are not known. Each CDR3 is given with its conserved first and last residue. A D gene is named only where the DNA matches it firmly. Only part of the rows carry a size: once, few, many, or a class if the clone is expanded.

cdr3_length	clone_size	v_call	d_call	j_call	cdr3_aa	cdr3_nt
14	NA	TRBV5-4	NA	TRBJ2-7	CASSIRAFPYEQYF	TGTGCCAGCAGCATCAGGGCTTTCCCCTACGAGCAGTACTTC
12	few	TRBV7-8	NA	TRBJ1-1	CASSPAAVAAFF	TGTGCCAGCAGCCCCGCGGCCGTCGCGGCTTTCTTT
12	NA	TRBV20-1	TRBD1	TRBJ1-4	CSAPQDREKLFF	TGCAGTGCCCCCCAGGACAGGGAAAAACTGTTTTTT
16	NA	TRBV27	TRBD1	TRBJ1-2	CASSGHPGTVNYGYTF	TGTGCCAGCAGTGGCCACCCCGGGACAGTCAACTATGGCTACACCTTC
13	NA	TRBV20-1	TRBD2	TRBJ2-7	CSAPLAGAYEQYF	TGCAGTGCTCCTCTCGCGGGAGCCTACGAGCAGTACTTC
13	NA	TRBV6-5	NA	TRBJ1-1	CASSYSSVTEAFF	TGTGCCAGCAGTTACTCCAGCGTAACTGAAGCTTTCTTT
13	few	TRBV7-9	NA	TRBJ2-2	CASRAQDTGELFF	TGTGCCAGCAGGGCACAAGACACCGGGGAGCTGTTTTTT
15	few	TRBV9	TRBD2	TRBJ2-3	CASSGTSGGTDTQYF	TGTGCCAGCAGCGGAACTAGCGGGGGCACAGATACGCAGTATTTT
16	NA	TRBV7-2	NA	TRBJ1-5	CASSLAASYSNQPQHF	TGTGCCAGCAGCTTAGCGGCGAGTTATAGCAATCAGCCCCAGCATTTT
16	few	TRBV29-1	NA	TRBJ2-7	CSVEEAEGAASYEQYF	TGCAGCGTTGAAGAGGCGGAAGGAGCCGCTTCCTACGAGCAGTACTTC
13	NA	TRBV6-1	NA	TRBJ2-7	CASRLTGRGEQYF	TGTGCCAGCAGACTTACAGGGCGAGGCGAGCAGTACTTC
11	few	TRBV30	NA	TRBJ2-1	CAWTGFNEQFF	TGTGCCTGGACAGGGTTTAATGAGCAGTTCTTC
17	medium-sized	TRBV5-1	NA	TRBJ2-6	CASSFPTQLSGANVLTF	TGCGCCAGCAGTTTCCCGACCCAGCTATCTGGGGCCAACGTCCTGACTTTC
16	NA	TRBV5-1	NA	TRBJ1-1	CASSFLPGLGGTEAFF	TGCGCCAGCAGCTTTTTACCAGGGCTCGGTGGGACTGAAGCTTTCTTT